The 20 T cell receptor beta chains listed next were all sequenced from one sample in a study of T-cell memory formation after mild COVID-19 (dated by TCRdb to about 2021). Libraries were prepared through 5' RACE. The sequencing machine was an Illumina NovaSeq 6000. TCRdb took the public reads, trimmed them with fastp at Q25, ran MiXCR for clone calling and kept in-frame beta chains. Every entry covers one CDR3 protein and lists the most common genes and DNA from its rows. For this sample there are a few hundred thousand distinct CDR3 sequences; around 14% appear just once. Jointly, the top ten make up less than 25% of the sample. Sequenced sample: PBMCs or a T cell subset sorted from them (not recorded which). All receptors derive from a man younger than 35 who had mild COVID-19 (a few samples of this study predate the infection). The sample titles of this study are shuffled in the database, so cell type and time point are left out; the donor was told from shared clones.

This clonotype was observed a handful of times. The chain employs TRBV2 and TRBJ2-1; D may be TRBD2 (5 bases). V was shortened by 5 bases and J by 4 bases, with 9 bases between the two germline ends. Germline V CDR1 and CDR2: SNHLY, FYNNEI. The CDR3 runs 13 residues. CDR3 residues: CASSNGDYNEQFF. CDR3 DNA: TGTGCCAGCAGTAACGGGGATTACAATGAGCAGTTCTTC.

This clonotype has a handful of counts. This chain connects TRBV7-9 to TRBJ2-7, with no clear D. In germline, CDR1 is SEHNR, CDR2 FQNEAQ (reference sequence). CDR3 length: 18 residues. V was clipped by 2 bases and J by 4 bases, with 24 bases between them. The CDR3 spells CASSLSKVAQTNRYEQYF. CDR3 nucleotide sequence: TGTGCCAGCAGCTTATCAAAGGTTGCGCAGACGAATCGATACGAGCAGTACTTC.

This clonotype has at least ten counts. This rearrangement joins TRBV25-1 to TRBJ1-2; 8 bases line up with TRBD1. The CDR3 sequence is 14 residues long. Germline loops: CDR1 MGHDK, CDR2 SYGVNS. V shed 8 bases and J 4 bases; nucleotides not matched to a gene: 9. The CDR3 reads CASGHRGTVYGYTF. CDR3 nucleotides: TGTGCCAGCGGACACAGGGGGACGGTCTATGGCTACACCTTC.

The V call is TRBV7-9, the J call TRBJ1-1; no clear D. Deletions cut 1 base from V and 10 bases from J, with 13 bases between. The CDR3 extends over 13 amino acids. Germline CDR1 is SEHNR and CDR2 is FQNEAQ (reference sequence). The CDR3: CASSLGEAGLAFF. The DNA of the CDR3 is TGTGCCAGCAGCTTAGGAGAGGCGGGATTAGCTTTCTTT.

The genes are TRBV15 and TRBJ1-6, with D possibly matching TRBD1 (6 bases). The V end lost 5 bases, the J end lost 7 bases, and 21 bases lay between the germline ends. Germline V gene lookup returns CDR1 LNHNV and CDR2 YYDKDF (reference sequence). The CDR3 is 17 residues long. The CDR3 is CATSAGIGGFRNSPLHF. DNA of the CDR3: TGTGCCACCAGCGCGGGAATAGGGGGTTTCAGGAATTCACCCCTCCACTTT.

This clonotype was counted at least ten times. V gene TRBV6-5 combines with J gene TRBJ2-7; the D is unclear. The ends were cut back, 0 bases at V and 3 bases at J, with 12 bases in the middle. Germline V gene sequence: CDR1 MNHEY, CDR2 SVGAGI. The CDR3 covers 15 residues. The chain's CDR3 is CASSYSRITHYEQYF. The CDR3 DNA reads as TGTGCCAGCAGTTACTCGAGGATCACCCACTACGAGCAGTACTTC.

This rearrangement joins TRBV20-1 to TRBJ1-4; the D is unclear. The CDR3 runs to 15 residues. CDR1 is DFQATT and CDR2 is SNEGSKA in the germline V gene (reference sequence). V shed 3 bases and J shed 4 bases, with 15 bases lying between them. As DNA, the CDR3 is TGCAGTGCTAGTGCAAGATTTAGCATTAATGAAAAACTGTTTTTT. Translating it yields CSASARFSINEKLFF.

The gene calls are TRBV7-2 and TRBJ2-3; D is uncertain. Germline V gives CDR1 SGHTA, CDR2 FQGNSA. The CDR3 is made up of 14 amino acids. Trimming cost V 3 bases and J 2 bases, with 9 bases left between them. The CDR3, as DNA: TGTGCCAGCAGCTTCGGCCCCACCACAGATACGCAGTATTTT. This translates into CASSFGPTTDTQYF.

The table lists this clonotype with a few counts. V gene TRBV5-1 combines with J gene TRBJ1-1; TRBD1 matches at 7 bases. The CDR3 consists of 14 residues. With 4 bases clipped from V and 2 bases from J, the junction kept 5 bases outside the gene matches. CDR1 and CDR2 (germline): SGHRS, YFSETQ. The CDR3 DNA sequence: TGCGCCAGCAGCCAGGACAGGCCAAACACTGAAGCTTTCTTT. Amino acids: CASSQDRPNTEAFF.

The V and J genes are TRBV21-1 and TRBJ2-5; the table's TRBD1 call for D was not verified on the DNA. TRBV21-1 is a pseudogene. The CDR3 consists of 14 residues. CDR3 nucleotides: TGTGCCAGCAGCAACCCCCAGGGCCAAGAGACCCAGTACTTC. Translated, it gives CASSNPQGQETQYF.

This clonotype appeared many times. The chain recombines TRBV4-2 with TRBJ2-2, with D possibly being TRBD2 (7 bases). The CDR3 has 17 amino acids. Trimming took 1 base from V and 2 from J, leaving 14 bases between them. Germline V CDR1 and CDR2: LGHNA, YNFKEQ. The CDR3 here is CASSQVGGGDNTGELFF. DNA for the CDR3: TGTGCCAGCAGCCAAGTTGGCGGGGGCGATAACACCGGGGAGCTGTTTTTT.

The genes are TRBV27 and TRBJ2-5; 10 bases align to TRBD2. There are 16 residues in the CDR3. With V trimmed by 6 bases and J by 6 bases, 13 bases remained unmatched. Per the germline V gene, CDR1 is MNHEY and CDR2 is SMNVEV (reference sequence). The CDR3 protein is CASRSGGALPMKTQYF. For the CDR3, the DNA is TGTGCCAGCAGGAGCGGGGGGGCTCTTCCGATGAAGACCCAGTACTTC.

V is TRBV5-1 and J is TRBJ1-5; 7 bases map to TRBD1. Germline V gene lookup returns CDR1 SGHRS and CDR2 YFSETQ. V shed 3 bases, J shed 8 bases, and the junction held 8 bases outside the gene matches. The CDR3 spans 14 residues. The CDR3 nucleotides are TGCGCCAGCAGCTGGACAGGACCGGGGGAGCCCCAGCATTTT. It specifies CASSWTGPGEPQHF.

This clonotype was recorded many times. The genes are TRBV4-1 and TRBJ2-3; D could derive from TRBD1 or TRBD2 (5 bases each). V dropped 6 bases and J dropped 6 bases, with 10 bases sitting between them. The V gene's germline CDR1 is MGHRA and CDR2 YSYEKL. The CDR3 is made up of 12 amino acids. The CDR3 nucleotides read TGCGCCAGCAGGCACGGGACCGATACGCAGTATTTT. Translation gives CASRHGTDTQYF.

The table lists this clonotype with many counts. CDR3: CSAPQDSTDTQYF. The CDR3 DNA is TGCAGTGCGCCACAAGACAGTACAGATACGCAGTATTTT. This chain uses TRBV20-1 with TRBJ2-3; D possibly corresponds to TRBD1 (5 bases). V lost 6 bases, J lost 3 bases, and 13 bases lay in between. Per germline, CDR1 DFQATT and CDR2 SNEGSKA (reference sequence). CDR3 length equals 13 residues.

The rearrangement links TRBV7-9 to TRBJ1-1; D call uncertain. This CDR3 is built from 13 residues. V was shortened by 8 bases and J by 1 base, with 11 bases between the two germline ends. Germline V gene sequence: CDR1 SEHNR, CDR2 FQNEAQ (reference sequence). The CDR3: CASSGVPNTEAFF. DNA for the CDR3: TGTGCCAGCTCCGGGGTTCCGAACACTGAAGCTTTCTTT.

There are a few counts of this clonotype. This sequence joins TRBV11-2 and TRBJ2-3; 7 nucleotides line up with TRBD1. The CDR3 totals 16 residues. Germline lookup yields CDR1 SGHAT and CDR2 FQNNGV. With V trimmed by 6 bases and J by 0 bases, 9 bases remained unmatched. The CDR3 sequence is CASRRGTAPSTDTQYF. CDR3 nucleotides: TGTGCCAGCAGAAGAGGGACAGCCCCTAGCACAGATACGCAGTATTTT.

A few counts support this clonotype. This chain connects TRBV4-3 to TRBJ1-4; no clear D gene. V was pared by 6 bases and J by 0 bases, with 11 bases between. This CDR3 is 15 amino acids long. CDR1 LGHNA and CDR2 YSLEER come from the germline V gene. The CDR3 protein is CASRPTRATNEKLFF. CDR3 coding DNA: TGCGCCAGCAGACCGACCCGAGCAACTAATGAAAAACTGTTTTTT.

The rearrangement uses TRBV5-1 and TRBJ1-6; 7 bases map to TRBD1. The V and J ends lost 4 bases and 10 bases, in that order; junction bases with no gene match: 14. Per the germline V gene, CDR1 is SGHRS and CDR2 is YFSETQ. The CDR3 has 16 amino acids. The CDR3 coding sequence is TGCGCCAGCAGCACCGACGACAGGGTTAATCGATCACCCCTCCACTTT. Translation: CASSTDDRVNRSPLHF.

In its sample, this clonotype was seen a few times. This sequence joins TRBV6-2 or TRBV6-3 and TRBJ2-3; 8 nucleotides match TRBD2. V dropped 4 bases and J dropped 4; count of bases not matched to a gene: 10. There are 16 residues in the CDR3. CDR1 and CDR2 (germline): MNHEY, SVGEGT. The CDR3 is CASSSFSGGRPDTQYF. The CDR3 DNA is TGTGCCAGCAGTTCATTCTCGGGGGGGCGTCCAGATACGCAGTATTTT.